This TCR beta chain was recorded in a study of cytomegalovirus exposure and HLA in healthy donors. PCR was performed using 60 Vbeta and 13 Jbeta primers. TCRdb's copy holds only in-frame clones and misses some; the assay was immunoSEQ multiplex PCR. The sample carries roughly 180,000 clones, 80% recorded once. The CDR3 is made up of 15 amino acids. V was pared by 4 bases and J by 2 bases, with 14 bases between. The germline V gene encodes CDR1 MGHRA and CDR2 YSYEKL. This chain joins TRBV4-1 and TRBJ2-5, with a tentative D call TRBD2 (6 bases). Sequencing was carried out using PBMCs. The TCR was taken from a man aged 30-40 years in good health and CMV-seronegative. As DNA, the CDR3 is TGCGCCAGCAGCCGGGAGGCTAGCCCACAAGAGACCCAGTACTTC. Residues: CASSREASPQETQYF.